This T cell receptor beta chain was found in a study of molecular identifiers for immune sequencing clone quantification (dated by TCRdb to 2017 to 2018). Regarding the research as a whole: For a replicate experiment, the RNA from either approximately 20,000 or 100,000 naive CD8 T cells was divided into five aliquots, and four of those aliquots went on to sequencing. The study was a methods study using CD8 T cells to benchmark molecular-identifier clustering-based TCR repertoire sequencing (MIDCIRS) and TCR RNA copy counting. General study outcomes and caveats: Spiked-in Jurkat TCR RNA equal to a single cell's worth was reported to be detectable even within 1,200,000 naive CD8 T cells. About 2.9 recovered TCR RNA copies per cell were obtained by modeling, versus about ten by digital PCR, implying a capture efficiency of 30% to 35%. When barcode sub-clustering was omitted, TCR diversity was inflated by chimeric consensus sequences, with chimeras reaching as high as 47%. In CMV-specific effector cells, over 99% of molecules were held by clones above 20 RNA copies, whereas under 1% of molecules were held by such clones in naive cells. The naive libraries included spiked-in Jurkat TCR RNA (under eleven copies' worth), and this Jurkat TCR RNA is not part of the donor repertoire. Identical TCR molecules sharing a barcode could cause highly expanded clone sizes to be underestimated.

Receptors were amplified or captured by PCR. Sequencing took place on a NextSeq 500. Bulk TCR libraries were prepared as previously described, using TCR primers listed in Table S5. Purification of total RNA was performed with the Qiagen AllPrep DNA/RNA kit. Reads from multiple sequencing runs of the same library were pooled before analysis. Concerning the study's data processing: Reads were retained only if their TCR constant sequence matched exactly, and those retained reads were trimmed to 150 nt and grouped according to their 12-nt molecular barcodes. Within each barcode group, reads were sub-clustered at a 15% Levenshtein threshold, and quality-weighted consensus sequences were built per RNA molecule. Non-functional sequences were removed, as were lower-count sequences one edit away from another. Based on a fit of two negative binomial distributions, barcode sub-clusters having less than 20% of the maximum read count were discarded. Using fastp at Q25 and MiXCR, TCRdb reprocessed the public reads and kept productive beta chains. Each CDR3 protein gets just one entry, which takes the most common genes and DNA from the rows behind it. TCRdb, not the original authors, processed these V and J calls. The sample profile shows some 97,000 distinct CDR3 sequences; roughly 34% of them were found once. 4% to 5% of the sample is held by the ten biggest clonotypes.

CDR1 and CDR2 are drawn from the germline V gene: SGHVS, FQNEAQ. The germline V end is reduced by 2 bases and the J end by 4 bases; junction bases left unmatched: 2. Counted from cysteine to phenylalanine, this CDR3 has 15 amino acids. Kept here is only the CDR3 DNA, which spans 45 bases and is read in frame from base 1. Naive CD8 T cell libraries were made from 20,000 to 1,000,000 sorted cells using 10%, 30% or 50% of purified RNA. Naive CD8 T cells were FACS-sorted as CD8+CD4-CCR7+CD45RA+ on a BD FACSAria II into RLT Plus buffer. Detection sensitivity was tested by spiking Jurkat RNA equal to ten or so TCR copies' worth into samples containing roughly 19,000-1,000,000 naive CD8 T cells. CD8 T cells were enriched with RosetteSep CD8+ T Cell Enrichment Cocktail and Ficoll-Paque, followed by ACK red cell lysis. This clonotype was counted ten times or more. The target of this receptor is not known. Base qualities were left out, and no much larger clone turns up one base away.

This sequence uses TRBV7-8 and TRBJ2-3; 11 bases in the middle match TRBD2. The TCR originated in a human donor in good health. Some libraries in this study had Jurkat cell RNA spiked in. Sequencing used naive CD8+ T cells from blood, with Jurkat cell RNA spiked in. The intended sense of this specimen's cell subset or site label: FACS-sorted CD8+CD4-CCR7+CD45RA+ naive T cells. The DNA sequence is TGTGCCAGCAGCTTAACTAGCGGGGGTGCAGATACGCAGTATTTT. Its amino acids are CASSLTSGGADTQYF.